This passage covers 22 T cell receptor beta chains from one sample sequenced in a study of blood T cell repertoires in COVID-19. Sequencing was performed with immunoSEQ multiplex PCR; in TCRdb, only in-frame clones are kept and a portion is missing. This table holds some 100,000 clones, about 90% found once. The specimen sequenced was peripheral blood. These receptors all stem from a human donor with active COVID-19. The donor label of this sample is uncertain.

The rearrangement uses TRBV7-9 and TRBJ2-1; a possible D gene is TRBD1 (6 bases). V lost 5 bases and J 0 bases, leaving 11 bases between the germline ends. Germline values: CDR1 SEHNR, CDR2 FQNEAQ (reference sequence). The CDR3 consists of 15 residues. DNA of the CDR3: TGTGCCAGCAGCCCCCCAGGGGCCTCCTACAATGAGCAGTTCTTC. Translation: CASSPPGASYNEQFF.

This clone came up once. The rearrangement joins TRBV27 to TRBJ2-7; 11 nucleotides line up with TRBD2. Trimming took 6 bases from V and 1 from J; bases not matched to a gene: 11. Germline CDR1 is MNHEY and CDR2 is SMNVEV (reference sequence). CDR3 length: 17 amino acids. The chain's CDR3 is CASRRRSGTSGSYEQYF. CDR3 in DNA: TGTGCCAGCAGACGCCGTTCAGGGACTAGCGGTTCCTACGAGCAGTACTTC.

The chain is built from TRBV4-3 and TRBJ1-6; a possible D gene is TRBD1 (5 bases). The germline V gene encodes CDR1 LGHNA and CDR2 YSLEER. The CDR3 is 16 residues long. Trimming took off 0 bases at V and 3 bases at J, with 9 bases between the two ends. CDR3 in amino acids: CASSQDRDIYNSPLHF. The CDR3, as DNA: TGCGCCAGCAGCCAAGACAGGGATATCTATAATTCACCCCTCCACTTT.

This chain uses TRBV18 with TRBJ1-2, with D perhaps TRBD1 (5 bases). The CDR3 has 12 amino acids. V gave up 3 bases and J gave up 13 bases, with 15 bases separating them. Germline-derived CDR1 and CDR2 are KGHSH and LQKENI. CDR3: CASSPLGEAPTF. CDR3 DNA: TGTGCCAGCTCACCTCTAGGGGAGGCCCCCACCTTC.

The CDR3 loop reads CASSLTRSVLGETQYF. CDR3 DNA: TGTGCCAGCAGCTTAACGAGATCGGTTCTTGGAGAGACCCAGTACTTC. The chain recombines TRBV11-2 with TRBJ2-5; no firm D call. V lost 2 bases, J lost 4 bases, and 17 bases lay in between. From germline, CDR1 is SGHAT and CDR2 FQNNGV. The CDR3 is 16 amino acids.

Here the CDR3 reads CASSLDRADQPQHF. For the CDR3, the DNA is TGTGCCAGCAGCCTGGACAGGGCGGATCAGCCCCAGCATTTT. The rearrangement joins TRBV7-8 to TRBJ1-5; 8 bases align to TRBD1. Per germline, CDR1 SGHVS and CDR2 FQNEAQ. Germline trimming cut 5 bases from V and 5 bases from J; bases unmatched to any gene: 5. The CDR3 runs 14 residues.

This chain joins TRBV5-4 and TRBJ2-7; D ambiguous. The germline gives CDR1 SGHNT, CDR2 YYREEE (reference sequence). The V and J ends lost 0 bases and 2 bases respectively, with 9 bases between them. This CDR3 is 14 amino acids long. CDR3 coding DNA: TGTGCCAGCAGCTTGGGTGGTCAGACCTACGAGCAGTACTTC. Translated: CASSLGGQTYEQYF. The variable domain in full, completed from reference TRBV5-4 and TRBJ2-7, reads ETGVTQSPTHLIKTRGQQVTLRCSSQSGHNTVSWYQQALGQGPQFIFQYYREEENGRGNFPPRFSGLQFPNYSSELNVNALELDDSALYLCASSLGGQTYEQYFGPGTRLTVT.

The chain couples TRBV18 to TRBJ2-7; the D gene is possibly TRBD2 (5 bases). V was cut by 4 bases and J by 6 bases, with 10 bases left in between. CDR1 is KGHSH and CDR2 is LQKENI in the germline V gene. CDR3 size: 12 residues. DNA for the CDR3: TGTGCCAGCTCACTCCTAGCTTCCGAGCAGTACTTC. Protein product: CASSLLASEQYF.

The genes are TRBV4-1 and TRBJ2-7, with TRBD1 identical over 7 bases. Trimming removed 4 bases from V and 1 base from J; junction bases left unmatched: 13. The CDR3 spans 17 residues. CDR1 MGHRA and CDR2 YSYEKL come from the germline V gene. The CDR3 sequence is CASSLHPTGTESYEQYF. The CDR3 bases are TGCGCCAGCAGCCTCCATCCCACCGGGACAGAATCCTACGAGCAGTACTTC.

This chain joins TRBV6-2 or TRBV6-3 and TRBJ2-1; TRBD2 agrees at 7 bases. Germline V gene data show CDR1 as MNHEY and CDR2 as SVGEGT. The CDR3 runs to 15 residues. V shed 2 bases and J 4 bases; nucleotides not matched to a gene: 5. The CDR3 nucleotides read TGTGCCAGCAGTTACGTGGCCGGGGGGTACAATGAGCAGTTCTTC. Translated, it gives CASSYVAGGYNEQFF.

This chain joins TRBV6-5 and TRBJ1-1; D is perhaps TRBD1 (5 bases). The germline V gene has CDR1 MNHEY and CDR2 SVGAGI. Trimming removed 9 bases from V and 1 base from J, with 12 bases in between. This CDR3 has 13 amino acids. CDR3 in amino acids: CASYRLENTEAFF. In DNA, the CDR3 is TGTGCCAGTTACAGGTTGGAGAACACTGAAGCTTTCTTT.

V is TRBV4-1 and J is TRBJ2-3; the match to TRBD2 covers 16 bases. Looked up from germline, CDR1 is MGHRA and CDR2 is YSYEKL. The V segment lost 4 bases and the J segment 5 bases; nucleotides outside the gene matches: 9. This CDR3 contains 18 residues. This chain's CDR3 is CASSPGTSGGAAGDTQYF. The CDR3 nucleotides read TGCGCCAGCAGCCCCGGGACTAGCGGGGGGGCCGCTGGAGATACGCAGTATTTT.

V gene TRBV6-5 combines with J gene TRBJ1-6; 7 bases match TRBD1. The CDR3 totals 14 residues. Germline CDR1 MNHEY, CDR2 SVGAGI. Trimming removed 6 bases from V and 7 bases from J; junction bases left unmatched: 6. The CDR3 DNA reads TGTGCCAGCAGGCAGGGACAGCCCAATTCACCCCTCCACTTT. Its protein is CASRQGQPNSPLHF.

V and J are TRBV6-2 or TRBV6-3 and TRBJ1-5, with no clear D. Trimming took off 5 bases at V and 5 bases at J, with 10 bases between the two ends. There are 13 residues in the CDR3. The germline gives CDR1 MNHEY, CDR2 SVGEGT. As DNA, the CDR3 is TGTGCCAGCAGTCCGACTTTCTATCAGCCCCAGCATTTT. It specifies CASSPTFYQPQHF.

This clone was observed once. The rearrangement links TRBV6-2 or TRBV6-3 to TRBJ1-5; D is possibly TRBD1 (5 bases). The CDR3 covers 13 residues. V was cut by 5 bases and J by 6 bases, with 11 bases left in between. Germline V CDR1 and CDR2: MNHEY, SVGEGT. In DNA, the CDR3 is TGTGCCAGCAGTGTGGGGGGGGGTCAGCCCCAGCATTTT. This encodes CASSVGGGQPQHF.

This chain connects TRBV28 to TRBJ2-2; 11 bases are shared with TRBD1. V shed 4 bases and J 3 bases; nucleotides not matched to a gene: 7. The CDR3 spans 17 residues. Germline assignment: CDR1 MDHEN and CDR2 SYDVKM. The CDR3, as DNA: TGTGCCAGCAGTTGGGACAGGGGGACCCCCCACACCGGGGAGCTGTTTTTT. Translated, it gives CASSWDRGTPHTGELFF.

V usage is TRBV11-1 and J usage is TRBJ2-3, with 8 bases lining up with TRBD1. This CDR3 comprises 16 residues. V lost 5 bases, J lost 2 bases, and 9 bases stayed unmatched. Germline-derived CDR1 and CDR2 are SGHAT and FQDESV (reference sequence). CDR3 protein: CASSEAGGAYTDTQYF. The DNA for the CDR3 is TGTGCCAGCAGCGAAGCAGGGGGCGCGTACACAGATACGCAGTATTTT.

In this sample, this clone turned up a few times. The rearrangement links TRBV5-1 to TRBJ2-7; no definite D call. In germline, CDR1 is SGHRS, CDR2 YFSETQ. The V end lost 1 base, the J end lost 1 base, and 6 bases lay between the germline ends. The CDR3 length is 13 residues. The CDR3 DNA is TGCGCCAGCAGCTTGCAGGTATCCTACGAGCAGTACTTC. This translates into CASSLQVSYEQYF.

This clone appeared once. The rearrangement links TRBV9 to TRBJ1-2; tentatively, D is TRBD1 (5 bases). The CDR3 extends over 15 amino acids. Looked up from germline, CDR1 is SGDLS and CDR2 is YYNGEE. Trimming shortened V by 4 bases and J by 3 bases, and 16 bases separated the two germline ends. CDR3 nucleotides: TGTGCCAGCAGCAGCCCGGGGGTCCCTTACTATGGCTACACCTTC. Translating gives CASSSPGVPYYGYTF.

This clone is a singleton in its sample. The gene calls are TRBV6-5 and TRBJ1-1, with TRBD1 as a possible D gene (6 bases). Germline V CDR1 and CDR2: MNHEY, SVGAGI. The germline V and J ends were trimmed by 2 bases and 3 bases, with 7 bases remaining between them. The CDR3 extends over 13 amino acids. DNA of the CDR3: TGTGCCAGCAGTTACACAGGGTACACTGAAGCTTTCTTT. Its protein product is CASSYTGYTEAFF.

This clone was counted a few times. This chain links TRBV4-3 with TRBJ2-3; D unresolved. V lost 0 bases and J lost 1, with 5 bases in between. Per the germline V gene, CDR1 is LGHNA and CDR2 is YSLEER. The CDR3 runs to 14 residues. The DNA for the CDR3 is TGCGCCAGCAGCCAAGAAACGGGCACAGATACGCAGTATTTT. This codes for CASSQETGTDTQYF.

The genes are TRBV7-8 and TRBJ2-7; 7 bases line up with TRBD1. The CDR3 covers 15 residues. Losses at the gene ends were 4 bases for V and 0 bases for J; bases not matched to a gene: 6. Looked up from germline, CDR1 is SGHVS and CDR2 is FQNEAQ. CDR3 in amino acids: CASSWDSRGSYEQYF. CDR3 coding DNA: TGTGCCAGCAGCTGGGACAGTAGAGGCTCCTACGAGCAGTACTTC.